This passage covers 21 T cell receptor beta chains from one sample sequenced in a study of technical replicates of blood from several donors. The data were produced by immunoSEQ multiplex PCR, yet TCRdb's version contains in-frame clones alone and is incomplete. There are about 44,000 clones in the sample; around 96% occur only once, and 0.35% to 0.4% lies in the top ten. Sequenced input: T cells isolated from PBMCs. Receptors were obtained from a human donor in good health.

The rearrangement links TRBV30 to TRBJ1-2; tentatively, D is TRBD1 (5 bases). This CDR3 has 14 residues. Deletions cut 2 bases from V and 11 bases from J, with 21 bases between. Germline CDR1 and CDR2: GTSNPN and SVGIG (reference sequence). DNA for the CDR3: TGTGCCTGGAGTATGACGGACAAATCTATTCGATACACCTTC. It is translated as CAWSMTDKSIRYTF.

The rearrangement joins TRBV6-5 to TRBJ1-5, with no clear D. Germline V gives CDR1 MNHEY, CDR2 SVGAGI. V was shortened by 6 bases and J by 7 bases, with 10 bases between the two germline ends. The CDR3 covers 12 residues. DNA for the CDR3: TGTGCCAGCAGCTCCGGGTCACAGCCCCAGCATTTT. Amino acid sequence: CASSSGSQPQHF.

V and J are TRBV29-1 and TRBJ2-1; D possibly corresponds to TRBD2 (6 bases). CDR3 length: 11 amino acids. The germline CDR1 and CDR2 sequences are SQVTM and ANQGSEA. The ends were cut back, 4 bases at V and 9 bases at J, with 10 bases in the middle. The CDR3 spells CSVAGGGEQFF. In DNA, the CDR3 is TGCAGCGTTGCTGGGGGAGGTGAGCAGTTCTTC.

This clone showed up just once. V and J are TRBV11-3 and TRBJ2-3; D perhaps matches TRBD2 (6 bases). CDR1 is SGHNT and CDR2 is YENEEA in the germline V gene. V was clipped by 3 bases and J by 1 base, with 11 bases between them. CDR3 length: 15 residues. CDR3 in DNA: TGTGCCAGCAGCTTCCTCGGCGGGGGCACAGATACGCAGTATTTT. It codes for CASSFLGGGTDTQYF.

V and J are TRBV25-1 and TRBJ2-7; possibly TRBD1 for D (6 bases). Germline V gene lookup returns CDR1 MGHDK and CDR2 SYGVNS. V was clipped by 7 bases and J by 6 bases, with 13 bases between them. CDR3 length equals 12 residues. The CDR3 nucleotides read TGTGCCAGCACGCAGGGGAGCTCCGAGCAGTACTTC. It is translated as CASTQGSSEQYF.

V gene TRBV30 combines with J gene TRBJ2-7, with 7 bases matching TRBD2. Germline-derived CDR1 and CDR2 are GTSNPN and SVGIG (reference sequence). This CDR3 is built from 15 residues. The V and J ends lost 5 bases and 0 bases, in that order; junction bases with no gene match: 10. This CDR3 is CAWDYGLGPSYEQYF. In DNA, the CDR3 is TGTGCCTGGGATTACGGACTAGGACCCTCCTACGAGCAGTACTTC.

The chain uses TRBV4-3 and TRBJ2-6, with D unresolved. The CDR3 length is 15 residues. The germline V gene has CDR1 LGHNA and CDR2 YSLEER. V was cut by 5 bases and J by 0 bases, with 8 bases left in between. CDR3 sequence: CASSVLFSGANVLTF. The CDR3 nucleotides are TGCGCCAGCAGCGTCCTGTTCTCTGGGGCCAACGTCCTGACTTTC.

The gene calls are TRBV9 and TRBJ2-7, with TRBD1 as a possible D gene (6 bases). This CDR3 contains 12 residues. Germline CDR1 is SGDLS and CDR2 is YYNGEE. The V end was cut by 3 bases, the J end by 4 bases, with 8 bases between. DNA for the CDR3: TGTGCCAGCAGCGCGACAGGATACGAGCAGTACTTC. Translated: CASSATGYEQYF.

The gene calls are TRBV27 and TRBJ2-3, with a possible D match to TRBD1 (5 bases). Per the germline V gene, CDR1 is MNHEY and CDR2 is SMNVEV (reference sequence). This CDR3 contains 15 residues. Trimming removed 2 bases from V and 4 bases from J, with 13 bases in between. The CDR3 sequence is CASSLPTDHADTQYF. The CDR3 coding sequence is TGTGCCAGCAGTTTACCGACAGATCACGCAGATACGCAGTATTTT.

This chain connects TRBV27 to TRBJ2-5; a weak D match, TRBD1 (6 bases). CDR1 and CDR2 from the germline V gene are MNHEY and SMNVEV (reference sequence). Deletions cut 2 bases from V and 4 bases from J, with 11 bases between. The CDR3 is 14 amino acids. In DNA, the CDR3 is TGTGCCAGCAGTTTAGGATACAGGGTAGAGACCCAGTACTTC. This sequence encodes CASSLGYRVETQYF.

This rearrangement joins TRBV4-1 to TRBJ2-7; D unresolved. Trimming pared 3 bases from V and 3 bases from J, leaving 9 bases between. Germline CDR1 reads MGHRA; CDR2 reads YSYEKL. The length of the CDR3 is 13 residues. In DNA form, the CDR3 reads TGCGCCAGCAGCCATAGGAGCTTCTACGAGCAGTACTTC. Protein sequence: CASSHRSFYEQYF.

V gene TRBV4-3 combines with J gene TRBJ2-7; TRBD1 might be the D (6 bases). Deletions cut 2 bases from V and 6 bases from J, with 8 bases between. Per germline, CDR1 LGHNA and CDR2 YSLEER. The CDR3 is 12 amino acids. The CDR3 region has the DNA TGCGCCAGCAGCCAATTCAGGGGCGAGCAGTACTTC. The encoded protein is CASSQFRGEQYF.

The chain links TRBV4-3 to TRBJ2-7, with a possible D match to TRBD2 (5 bases). The CDR3 contains 15 residues. Germline assignment: CDR1 LGHNA and CDR2 YSLEER. The V gene lost 4 bases and the J gene lost 2 bases, with 15 bases spanning the gap. CDR3 nucleotide sequence: TGCGCCAGCAGCCGTGTAGGCGCGGAGGCCTACGAGCAGTACTTC. This gives the protein CASSRVGAEAYEQYF.

The chain links TRBV11-1 to TRBJ2-1; unclear D gene. CDR1 and CDR2 from the germline V gene are SGHAT and FQDESV (reference sequence). This CDR3 has 17 residues. The V end was cut by 5 bases, the J end by 0 bases, with 17 bases between. For the CDR3, the DNA is TGTGCCAGCAGCGGCCTAGGAGCGTTTAGCTCCTACAATGAGCAGTTCTTC. Translating gives CASSGLGAFSSYNEQFF.

The rearrangement joins TRBV30 to TRBJ2-5; 12 bases line up with TRBD2. Germline CDR1 GTSNPN, CDR2 SVGIG (reference sequence). Trimming took 5 bases from V and 1 from J; bases not matched to a gene: 11. The CDR3 covers 17 residues. The CDR3 sequence: CAWYLAGGPGPQETQYF. CDR3 sequence (DNA): TGTGCCTGGTACCTAGCGGGAGGGCCTGGGCCCCAAGAGACCCAGTACTTC. Combining the CDR3 with reference TRBV30 and TRBJ2-5 gives the whole variable domain SQTIHQWPATLVQPVGSPLSLECTVEGTSNPNLYWYRQAAGRGLQLLFYSVGIGQISSEVPQNLSASRPQDRQFILSSKKLLLSDSGFYLCAWYLAGGPGPQETQYFGPGTRLLVL.

V gene TRBV19 combines with J gene TRBJ2-7; TRBD1 agrees at 7 bases. The V segment lost 1 base and the J segment 9 bases; nucleotides outside the gene matches: 12. This CDR3 is built from 15 residues. Per the germline V gene, CDR1 is LNHDA and CDR2 is SQIVND (reference sequence). The CDR3, as DNA: TGTGCCAGTAGTATAGGCCGGGACAGACCTTTAGGGCAGTACTTC. This gives the protein CASSIGRDRPLGQYF.

The V and J genes are TRBV6-6 and TRBJ2-7; D unresolved. The CDR3 covers 12 residues. V lost 2 bases to trimming and J lost 3 bases, with 5 bases between them. Germline V CDR1 and CDR2: MNHNY, SVGAGI (reference sequence). This CDR3 is CASSYVGYEQYF. CDR3 nucleotide sequence: TGTGCCAGCAGTTACGTCGGCTACGAGCAGTACTTC.

J is TRBJ2-5 and V is TRBV14; D possibly corresponds to TRBD1 (6 bases). This CDR3 has 16 residues. V lost 1 base and J 2 bases, leaving 14 bases between the germline ends. CDR1 and CDR2 (germline): SGHDN, FVKESK. DNA for the CDR3: TGTGCCAGCAGCCAAGGGGTGGCGCAGGGGCAAGAGACCCAGTACTTC. Its translation: CASSQGVAQGQETQYF.

This sequence joins TRBV5-6 and TRBJ2-3; TRBD2 agrees at 8 bases. Germline V gene data show CDR1 as SGHDT and CDR2 as YYEEEE. With 2 bases clipped from V and 3 bases from J, the junction kept 2 bases outside the gene matches. The CDR3 totals 14 residues. CDR3 protein: CASSFGTRTDTQYF. The CDR3 coding sequence is TGTGCCAGCAGCTTTGGGACTAGGACAGATACGCAGTATTTT. The whole variable domain, remainder taken from reference TRBV5-6 and TRBJ2-3, is DAGVTQSPTHLIKTRGQQVTLRCSPKSGHDTVSWYQQALGQGPQFIFQYYEEEERQRGNFPDRFSGHQFPNYSSELNVNALLLGDSALYLCASSFGTRTDTQYFGPGTRLTVL.

The rearrangement joins TRBV6-5 to TRBJ2-6; a weak D match, TRBD1 (5 bases). The CDR3 contains 14 residues. Trimming stripped 4 bases from V and 3 bases from J, with 7 bases between. Germline assignment: CDR1 MNHEY and CDR2 SVGAGI. The CDR3 loop is CASSFGHGANVLTF. CDR3 nucleotide sequence: TGTGCCAGCAGTTTCGGACATGGGGCCAACGTCCTGACTTTC.

The CDR3 loop is CASTQNRDRADTQYF. The CDR3, as DNA: TGTGCCAGCACCCAGAACCGGGACAGGGCTGATACGCAGTATTTT. The V call is TRBV9, the J call TRBJ2-3; TRBD1 matches 9 bases. Germline values: CDR1 SGDLS, CDR2 YYNGEE. This CDR3 has 15 amino acids. V gave up 6 bases and J gave up 6 bases; unmatched junction bases: 11. Drawing the rest from reference TRBV9 and TRBJ2-3, the complete variable domain is DSGVTQTPKHLITATGQRVTLRCSPRSGDLSVYWYQQSLDQGLQFLIQYYNGEERAKGNILERFSAQQFPDLHSELNLSSLELGDSALYFCASTQNRDRADTQYFGPGTRLTVL.